This is a list of T cell receptor beta chains from one sample in a study of blood T cell repertoires in COVID-19. Produced via immunoSEQ multiplex PCR; TCRdb's table is partial and in-frame only. The sample has 150,000 to 200,000 clones; roughly 89% are singletons. Material: peripheral blood. The receptors here all came from a woman in her seventies with COVID-19, enrolled during active disease. Both conserved end residues are part of each CDR3. D genes are given only for firm matches. The size field is filled for only some rows; it gives once, few, many or a size class.

V: TRBV19; D: TRBD1; size: .; J: TRBJ2-7; CDR3: CASSTGTVSTYEQYF; DNA: TGTGCCAGTAGTACGGGGACAGTTTCGACCTACGAGCAGTACTTC
V: TRBV18; D: TRBD1; size: few; J: TRBJ1-3; CDR3: CASSHNPGQISGNTIYF; DNA: TGTGCCAGCTCACACAACCCGGGACAGATCTCTGGAAACACCATATATTTT
V: TRBV28; D: TRBD1; size: once; J: TRBJ2-7; CDR3: CASSLSLLGRGHRRYF; DNA: TGTGCCAGCAGTTTAAGTTTGTTGGGCAGGGGGCATAGGAGGTACTTC
V: TRBV15; D: .; size: .; J: TRBJ1-2; CDR3: CATSEITWSAGGYTF; DNA: TGTGCCACCAGCGAAATTACCTGGTCGGCGGGGGGCTACACCTTC
V: TRBV5-8; D: TRBD1; size: .; J: TRBJ2-6; CDR3: CASSLGQGGGSGANVLTF; DNA: TGTGCCAGCAGCTTAGGACAGGGTGGGGGCTCTGGGGCCAACGTCCTGACTTTC
V: TRBV6-5; D: .; size: .; J: TRBJ2-3; CDR3: CASSPTRVSDTQYF; DNA: TGTGCCAGCAGTCCTACTCGGGTGTCAGATACGCAGTATTTT
V: TRBV29-1; D: TRBD1; size: .; J: TRBJ2-7; CDR3: CSVGGDSDLKYF; DNA: TGCAGCGTTGGAGGGGACAGCGATTTGAAGTACTTC
V: TRBV30; D: .; size: .; J: TRBJ1-2; CDR3: CAWSRTERDGYTF; DNA: TGTGCCTGGTCTAGGACAGAACGCGATGGCTACACCTTC
V: TRBV10-3; D: TRBD1; size: .; J: TRBJ1-2; CDR3: CAISPTGDYGYTF; DNA: TGTGCCATCAGTCCTACAGGGGACTATGGCTACACCTTC
V: TRBV25-1; D: .; size: .; J: TRBJ1-4; CDR3: CASARGGEKLFF; DNA: TGTGCCAGTGCGAGGGGGGGGGAAAAACTGTTTTTT
V: TRBV5-1; D: TRBD1; size: .; J: TRBJ2-7; CDR3: CASSPDRGHYEQYF; DNA: TGCGCCAGCAGCCCGGACAGGGGGCATTACGAGCAGTACTTC
V: TRBV7-2; D: .; size: .; J: TRBJ1-1; CDR3: CASSTTVNTEAFF; DNA: TGTGCCAGCAGCACCACAGTGAACACTGAAGCTTTCTTT
V: TRBV2; D: .; size: .; J: TRBJ1-5; CDR3: CASKDSYNQPQHF; DNA: TGTGCCAGCAAGGACAGCTACAATCAGCCCCAGCATTTT
V: TRBV19; D: TRBD2; size: .; J: TRBJ2-7; CDR3: CASSMTSGSYEQYF; DNA: TGTGCCAGTAGTATGACTAGCGGATCCTACGAGCAGTACTTC
V: TRBV4-1; D: TRBD2; size: .; J: TRBJ2-1; CDR3: CASSPELAAKYNEQFF; DNA: TGCGCCAGCAGCCCTGAACTAGCGGCAAAATACAATGAGCAGTTCTTC
V: TRBV11-3; D: .; size: .; J: TRBJ1-3; CDR3: CASSPQGFGGNTIYF; DNA: TGTGCCAGCAGCCCTCAGGGGTTCGGTGGAAACACCATATATTTT
V: TRBV3-1/TRBV3-2; D: TRBD2; size: once; J: TRBJ2-2; CDR3: CASSLSGRVGELFF; DNA: TGTGCCAGCAGCCTGAGCGGGAGAGTCGGGGAGCTGTTTTTT
V: TRBV4-1; D: .; size: .; J: TRBJ1-1; CDR3: CASSLPFSGTGTRQTEAFF; DNA: TGCGCCAGCAGCCTTCCCTTCAGTGGGACGGGGACACGGCAAACTGAAGCTTTCTTT
V: TRBV5-1; D: TRBD1; size: .; J: TRBJ2-1; CDR3: CASSYDRELGRKFF; DNA: TGCGCCAGCAGCTATGACAGGGAGCTAGGTAGAAAGTTCTTC
V: TRBV5-1; D: .; size: .; J: TRBJ1-3; CDR3: CASSLRSPGSSGNTIYF; DNA: TGCGCCAGCAGCTTGCGGAGCCCCGGGTCCTCTGGAAACACCATATATTTT
V: TRBV19; D: TRBD1; size: few; J: TRBJ2-1; CDR3: CASSGTGRRNEQFF; DNA: TGTGCCAGTAGCGGGACAGGGCGAAGGAATGAGCAGTTCTTC
V: TRBV6-6; D: .; size: .; J: TRBJ2-3; CDR3: CASSYSYTDTQYF; DNA: TGTGCCAGCAGTTACTCTTACACAGATACGCAGTATTTT
V: TRBV5-4; D: TRBD2; size: .; J: TRBJ2-7; CDR3: CASSSSAGVYEQYF; DNA: TGTGCCAGCAGCTCTAGCGCGGGAGTTTACGAGCAGTACTTC
V: TRBV30; D: TRBD1; size: .; J: TRBJ1-6; CDR3: CAWSVPGTVSSYNSPLHF; DNA: TGTGCCTGGAGTGTACCCGGGACAGTCAGCTCCTATAATTCACCCCTCCACTTT
V: TRBV5-6; D: TRBD2; size: once; J: TRBJ2-7; CDR3: CASSFSGGPKQYF; DNA: TGTGCCAGCAGCTTCTCGGGAGGGCCAAAGCAGTACTTC
V: TRBV6-4; D: TRBD1; size: .; J: TRBJ2-3; CDR3: CASSDETGNLQYF; DNA: TGTGCCAGCAGTGACGAGACAGGGAATCTCCAGTATTTT
V: TRBV20-1; D: .; size: .; J: TRBJ2-7; CDR3: CSASDSYEQYF; DNA: TGCAGTGCTAGTGATTCGTACGAGCAGTACTTC
V: TRBV5-4; D: TRBD1; size: .; J: TRBJ1-4; CDR3: CASSTQGGANEKLFF; DNA: TGTGCCAGCAGCACTCAGGGGGGAGCTAATGAAAAACTGTTTTTT
V: TRBV25-1; D: TRBD2; size: .; J: TRBJ2-1; CDR3: CASEMGSGTSGSDEQFF; DNA: TGTGCCAGCGAGATGGGGAGCGGGACTAGCGGGAGTGATGAGCAGTTCTTC
V: TRBV9; D: TRBD1; size: .; J: TRBJ1-4; CDR3: CASSATGVGEKLFF; DNA: TGTGCCAGCAGCGCGACAGGGGTGGGGGAAAAACTGTTTTTT
V: TRBV24-1; D: TRBD2; size: .; J: TRBJ2-1; CDR3: CATRGGTYNEQFF; DNA: TGTGCCACCAGGGGGGGGACCTACAATGAGCAGTTCTTC
V: TRBV13; D: .; size: .; J: TRBJ2-7; CDR3: CASSSHSSAAGPYEQYF; DNA: TGTGCCAGCAGCAGTCATTCTAGCGCGGCCGGTCCTTACGAGCAGTACTTC
V: TRBV5-1; D: TRBD2; size: .; J: TRBJ2-7; CDR3: CASRAGGPGEQYF; DNA: TGCGCCAGCCGGGCGGGAGGGCCGGGCGAGCAGTACTTC
V: TRBV19; D: .; size: .; J: TRBJ1-2; CDR3: CASSRRGSNGYTF; DNA: TGTGCCAGTAGTAGGAGGGGATCCAATGGCTACACCTTC
V: TRBV6-6; D: TRBD1; size: .; J: TRBJ1-5; CDR3: CASSKGQGVMQPQHF; DNA: TGTGCCAGCAGTAAGGGACAGGGGGTTATGCAGCCCCAGCATTTT
V: TRBV28; D: TRBD2; size: .; J: TRBJ2-7; CDR3: CASSGGGRMGLEQYF; DNA: TGTGCCAGCAGTGGGGGGGGACGGATGGGACTCGAGCAGTACTTC
V: TRBV9; D: TRBD2; size: .; J: TRBJ2-3; CDR3: CASSVVTGGADTQYF; DNA: TGTGCCAGCAGCGTAGTAACGGGAGGAGCAGATACGCAGTATTTT
V: TRBV4-2; D: .; size: .; J: TRBJ1-5; CDR3: CASSQVAGALVQPQHF; DNA: TGTGCCAGCAGCCAAGTAGCAGGGGCGCTTGTTCAGCCCCAGCATTTT
V: TRBV6-6; D: TRBD1; size: .; J: TRBJ2-3; CDR3: CASSSPGQGRDTQYF; DNA: TGTGCCAGCAGTTCACCGGGACAGGGAAGAGATACGCAGTATTTT
V: TRBV20-1; D: TRBD1; size: .; J: TRBJ1-1; CDR3: CSASLRGRGRDTEAFF; DNA: TGCAGTGCTAGTTTAAGGGGCAGGGGGCGGGACACTGAAGCTTTCTTT
V: TRBV5-1; D: .; size: few; J: TRBJ2-7; CDR3: CASSSQAASYEQYF; DNA: TGCGCCAGCAGCTCCCAAGCGGCCTCCTACGAGCAGTACTTC
V: TRBV5-1; D: TRBD2; size: .; J: TRBJ2-5; CDR3: CASSLELAGTQETQYF; DNA: TGCGCCAGCAGCTTGGAACTAGCGGGAACCCAAGAGACCCAGTACTTC
V: TRBV7-3; D: TRBD1; size: once; J: TRBJ2-2; CDR3: CASSLDRGDPGELFF; DNA: TGTGCCAGCAGCTTAGACAGGGGGGACCCCGGGGAGCTGTTTTTT
V: TRBV7-3; D: TRBD1; size: .; J: TRBJ2-5; CDR3: CTSSRDRQETQYF; DNA: TGTACCAGCAGCCGGGACAGACAAGAGACCCAGTACTTC
V: TRBV12-3/TRBV12-4; D: .; size: .; J: TRBJ1-3; CDR3: CASSPQGNTIYF; DNA: TGTGCCAGCAGTCCCCAGGGAAACACCATATATTTT
V: TRBV28; D: TRBD2; size: .; J: TRBJ2-7; CDR3: CASSSPAGAFSYEQYF; DNA: TGTGCCAGCAGTTCCCCGGCGGGAGCTTTCTCCTACGAGCAGTACTTC
V: TRBV4-1; D: TRBD1; size: .; J: TRBJ2-7; CDR3: CASSHDREVSYEQYF; DNA: TGCGCCAGCAGCCACGACAGGGAAGTTTCCTACGAGCAGTACTTC
V: TRBV28; D: .; size: .; J: TRBJ1-1; CDR3: CASSLDQGPEAFF; DNA: TGTGCCAGCAGTTTGGACCAGGGGCCTGAAGCTTTCTTT
V: TRBV5-1; D: .; size: .; J: TRBJ1-3; CDR3: CASSPQATGNTIYF; DNA: TGCGCCAGCAGCCCGCAGGCTACGGGAAACACCATATATTTT
V: TRBV10-3; D: .; size: .; J: TRBJ1-2; CDR3: CAISELGGRENGYTF; DNA: TGTGCCATCAGTGAGTTGGGAGGGCGAGAAAATGGCTACACCTTC
V: TRBV7-2; D: .; size: .; J: TRBJ2-2; CDR3: CASSLYRTSNTGELFF; DNA: TGTGCCAGCAGCTTGTATAGGACTTCGAACACCGGGGAGCTGTTTTTT